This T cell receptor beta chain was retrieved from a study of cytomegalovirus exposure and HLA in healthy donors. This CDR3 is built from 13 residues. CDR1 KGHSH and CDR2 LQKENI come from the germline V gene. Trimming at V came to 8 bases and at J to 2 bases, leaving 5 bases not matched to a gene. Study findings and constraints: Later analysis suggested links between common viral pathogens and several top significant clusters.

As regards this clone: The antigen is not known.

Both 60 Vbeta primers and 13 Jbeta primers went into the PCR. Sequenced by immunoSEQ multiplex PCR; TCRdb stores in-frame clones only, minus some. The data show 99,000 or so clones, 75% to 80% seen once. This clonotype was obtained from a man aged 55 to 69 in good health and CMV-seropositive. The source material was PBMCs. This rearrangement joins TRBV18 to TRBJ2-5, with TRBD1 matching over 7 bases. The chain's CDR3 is CASKGQQQETQYF. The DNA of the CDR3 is TGTGCCAGCAAGGGACAGCAACAAGAGACCCAGTACTTC.